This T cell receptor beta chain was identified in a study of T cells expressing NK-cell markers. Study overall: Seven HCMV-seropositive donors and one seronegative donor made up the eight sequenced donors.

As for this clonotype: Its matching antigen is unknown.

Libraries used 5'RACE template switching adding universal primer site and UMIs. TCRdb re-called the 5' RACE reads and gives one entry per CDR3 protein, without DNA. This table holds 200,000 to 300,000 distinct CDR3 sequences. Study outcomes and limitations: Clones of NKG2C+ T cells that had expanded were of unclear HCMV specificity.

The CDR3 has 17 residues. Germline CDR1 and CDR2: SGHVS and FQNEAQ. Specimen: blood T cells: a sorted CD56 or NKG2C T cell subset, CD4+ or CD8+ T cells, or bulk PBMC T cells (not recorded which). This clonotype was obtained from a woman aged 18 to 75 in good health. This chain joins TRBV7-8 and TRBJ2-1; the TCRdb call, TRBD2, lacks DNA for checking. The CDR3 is CASSNRLAGISYNEQFF.